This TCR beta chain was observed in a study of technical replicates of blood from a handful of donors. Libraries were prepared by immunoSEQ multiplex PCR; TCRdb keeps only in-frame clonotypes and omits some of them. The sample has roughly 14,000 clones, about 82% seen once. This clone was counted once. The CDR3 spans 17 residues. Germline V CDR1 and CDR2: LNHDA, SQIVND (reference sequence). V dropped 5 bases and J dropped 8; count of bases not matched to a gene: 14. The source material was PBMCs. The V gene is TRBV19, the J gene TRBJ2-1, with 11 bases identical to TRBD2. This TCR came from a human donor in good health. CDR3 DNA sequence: TGTGCCAGTAGTCCTACTATCACTAGCGGGAGAATCTATGAGCAGTTCTTC. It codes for CASSPTITSGRIYEQFF. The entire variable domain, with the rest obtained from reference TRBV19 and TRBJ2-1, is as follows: DGGITQSPKYLFRKEGQNVTLSCEQNLNHDAMYWYRQDPGQGLRLIYYSQIVNDFQKGDIAEGYSVSREKKESFPLTVTSAQKNPTAFYLCASSPTITSGRIYEQFFGPGTRLTVL.